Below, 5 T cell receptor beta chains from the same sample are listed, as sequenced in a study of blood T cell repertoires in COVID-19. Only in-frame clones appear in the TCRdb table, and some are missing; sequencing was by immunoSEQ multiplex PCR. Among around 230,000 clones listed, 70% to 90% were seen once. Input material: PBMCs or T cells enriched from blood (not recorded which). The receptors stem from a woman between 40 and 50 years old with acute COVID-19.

DNA of the CDR3: TGTGCCTGGAGTGTGGGGGGGCAGCAAGAGACCCAGTACTTC. This sequence encodes CAWSVGGQQETQYF. V and J are TRBV30 and TRBJ2-5, with D perhaps matching TRBD2 (7 bases). Between the trimmed V and J ends, which lost 0 bases and 2 bases, there was a span of 10 bases. This CDR3 region has 14 residues. Germline V gives CDR1 GTSNPN, CDR2 SVGIG (reference sequence).

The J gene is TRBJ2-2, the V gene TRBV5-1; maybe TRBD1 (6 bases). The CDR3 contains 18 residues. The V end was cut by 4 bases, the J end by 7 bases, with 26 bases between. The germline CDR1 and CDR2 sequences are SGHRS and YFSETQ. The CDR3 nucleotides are TGCGCCAGCAGCCAACAACCCTCGAACAGGGTAGTAAGCGGGGAGCTGTTTTTT. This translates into CASSQQPSNRVVSGELFF.

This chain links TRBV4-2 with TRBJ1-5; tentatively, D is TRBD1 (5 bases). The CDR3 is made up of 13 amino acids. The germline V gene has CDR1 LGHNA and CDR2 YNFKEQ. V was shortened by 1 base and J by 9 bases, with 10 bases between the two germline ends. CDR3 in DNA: TGTGCCAGCAGCCAAGGGGGGGACTGGCCCCAGCATTTT. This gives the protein CASSQGGDWPQHF.

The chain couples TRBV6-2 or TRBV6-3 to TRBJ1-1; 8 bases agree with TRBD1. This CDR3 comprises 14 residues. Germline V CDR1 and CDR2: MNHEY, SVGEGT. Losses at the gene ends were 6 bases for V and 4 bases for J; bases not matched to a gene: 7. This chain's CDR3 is CASSRQGRSTEAFF. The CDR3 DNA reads TGTGCCAGCAGCCGACAGGGGAGGTCCACTGAAGCTTTCTTT.

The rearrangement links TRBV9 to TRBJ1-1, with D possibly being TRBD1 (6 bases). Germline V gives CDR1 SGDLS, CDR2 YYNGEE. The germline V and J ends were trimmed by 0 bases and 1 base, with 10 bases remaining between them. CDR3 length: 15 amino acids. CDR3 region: CASSVVGRGNTEAFF. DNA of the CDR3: TGTGCCAGCAGCGTAGTGGGCAGGGGGAACACTGAAGCTTTCTTT.